This T cell receptor (beta chain) was captured by sequencing in a study of shared clonotypes between healthy human individuals. The germline V gene encodes CDR1 ENHRY and CDR2 SYGVKD. V lost 4 bases and J 1 base, leaving 11 bases between the germline ends. The CDR3 spans 15 residues. Original analysis: There were no quality scores in the junction-only immunoSEQ sequences, so filtering differed. This table comes from immunoSEQ multiplex PCR, and its TCRdb copy is limited to in-frame clones, with some not included. Clone size and V and J calls were adopted from that table, with D and trimming inferred from the DNA. Of millions of clones listed, roughly 96% are singletons. As concerns this clone: The antigen is undetermined.

General study findings and limits: The study sampled only blood, and tissue repertoires likely differ. Memory subsets generally showed smaller estimated richness than naive subsets did.

The J gene is TRBJ2-1, the V gene TRBV10-3; no clear D. Sequenced sample: naive CD4+ T cells sorted from blood. Subset defined: CD45RA+ positively selected. The receptor's source is a man aged 18 to 29 in good health. CDR3 nucleotides: TGTGCCATCAGTGTTTCTAGTCAGTCCTACAATGAGCAGTTCTTC. This translates into CAISVSSQSYNEQFF.